One and the same sample provided the 30 T cell receptor beta chains below, sequenced in a study of cytomegalovirus exposure and HLA in healthy donors. Amplification used 60 Vbeta primers and 13 Jbeta primers. This table comes from immunoSEQ multiplex PCR, and its TCRdb copy is limited to in-frame clones, with some not included. This sample has roughly 150,000 clones, with roughly 80% found just once. The specimen was PBMCs. These receptors all stem from a male donor in good health and CMV-seronegative.

The chain couples TRBV6-5 to TRBJ2-5; 7 bases line up with TRBD1. The V segment lost 5 bases and the J segment 4 bases; nucleotides outside the gene matches: 4. Germline loops: CDR1 MNHEY, CDR2 SVGAGI. The CDR3 runs 13 residues. In nucleotides, the CDR3 is TGTGCCAGCAGTCGACAGGGACGAGAGACCCAGTACTTC. Translation gives CASSRQGRETQYF.

The V and J genes are TRBV7-2 and TRBJ2-7, with 11 bases identical to TRBD2. Trimming took 1 base from V and 6 from J; bases not matched to a gene: 5. The germline gives CDR1 SGHTA, CDR2 FQGNSA. The CDR3 loop spans 15 amino acids. The DNA for the CDR3 is TGTGCCAGCAGCTTAGGGGGTAGCGGGAGGGGCGAGCAGTACTTC. Residues: CASSLGGSGRGEQYF.

This chain joins TRBV7-8 and TRBJ2-4; D is perhaps TRBD2 (6 bases). Trimming left V 5 bases short and J 0 bases short, with 14 bases between. This CDR3 region has 16 residues. From germline, CDR1 is SGHVS and CDR2 FQNEAQ. As DNA, the CDR3 is TGTGCCAGCAGCCACCGGCCGGGGGTAGCCAAAAACATTCAGTACTTC. Translation: CASSHRPGVAKNIQYF.

The V gene is TRBV5-5, the J gene TRBJ1-5; D perhaps matches TRBD1 (5 bases). CDR3 length: 15 residues. V was cut by 1 base and J by 3 bases, with 11 bases left in between. Germline CDR1 reads SGHKS; CDR2 reads YYEKEE (reference sequence). Here the CDR3 reads CASSLKGAPNQPQHF. The CDR3 nucleotides read TGTGCCAGCAGCTTGAAAGGGGCTCCCAATCAGCCCCAGCATTTT.

The V gene is TRBV5-6, the J gene TRBJ1-2; TRBD1 aligns across 8 bases. Losses at the gene ends were 6 bases for V and 4 bases for J; bases not matched to a gene: 14. From germline, CDR1 is SGHDT and CDR2 YYEEEE. This CDR3 is built from 16 residues. CDR3 amino acids: CASTSGQGAKLYGYTF. DNA for the CDR3: TGTGCCAGCACCTCGGGGCAGGGGGCTAAACTCTATGGCTACACCTTC.

The chain is built from TRBV18 and TRBJ2-1, with 10 bases identical to TRBD2. J gave up 6 bases and V 3 bases, and 5 bases lay outside the gene matches. CDR1 is KGHSH, CDR2 LQKENI, per germline. The CDR3 runs 15 residues. Here the CDR3 reads CASSPQAGGINEQFF. The CDR3 coding sequence is TGTGCCAGCTCACCGCAAGCGGGGGGGATCAATGAGCAGTTCTTC.

A few counts support this clone. The genes are TRBV7-8 and TRBJ1-1, with a possible D match to TRBD1 (6 bases). CDR3 length: 15 amino acids. V was trimmed by 2 bases and J by 0 bases, leaving 10 bases between them. CDR1 is SGHVS, CDR2 FQNEAQ, per germline. The DNA for the CDR3 is TGTGCCAGCAGCTTACCTGGACAGTTGAACACTGAAGCTTTCTTT. Its protein product is CASSLPGQLNTEAFF.

The CDR3 region is CASSPQPRATGNTIYF. The CDR3 DNA reads as TGTGCCAGCAGCCCCCAGCCGAGGGCCACGGGAAACACCATATATTTT. V and J are TRBV7-2 and TRBJ1-3; no reliable D call. Trimming cost V 5 bases and J 4 bases, with 18 bases left between them. Germline CDR1 and CDR2: SGHTA and FQGNSA. The CDR3 sequence is 16 residues long.

The chain joins TRBV5-3 to TRBJ1-2, with a weak D call TRBD1 (6 bases). TRBV5-3 is known as an ORF, though its function is uncertain. V was trimmed by 5 bases and J by 8 bases, leaving 19 bases between them. There are 14 residues in the CDR3. In DNA form, the CDR3 reads TGTGCCAGAAGACACAGGGTCCCTCCTTACGGCTACACCTTC. Its protein product is CARRHRVPPYGYTF.

This clone was detected only once. The J gene is TRBJ2-5, the V gene TRBV4-1, with 7 positions matching TRBD2. The J call may be incorrect, as the DNA end agrees better with TRBJ2-7. This CDR3 has 16 amino acids. Germline V gives CDR1 MGHRA, CDR2 YSYEKL. CDR3 protein: CASSQDPGGPGYEQYF. Here the CDR3 DNA reads TGCGCCAGCAGCCAAGATCCGGGAGGACCTGGCTACGAGCAGTACTTC.

The V and J genes are TRBV25-1 and TRBJ1-2; possible D gene TRBD1, 5 bases. The CDR3 sequence is 14 residues long. CDR1 and CDR2 (germline): MGHDK, SYGVNS. Between the trimmed V and J ends, which lost 1 base and 2 bases, there was a span of 8 bases. The CDR3 reads CASSESGQNYGYTF. The DNA of the CDR3 is TGTGCCAGCAGTGAATCCGGACAAAACTATGGCTACACCTTC.

The chain recombines TRBV7-9 with TRBJ2-1; D gene uncertain. The CDR3 loop spans 13 amino acids. Germline V gene sequence: CDR1 SEHNR, CDR2 FQNEAQ (reference sequence). The germline V and J ends were trimmed by 5 bases and 4 bases, with 9 bases remaining between them. The CDR3 DNA reads TGTGCCAGCAGCACTAACTGGTACAATGAGCAGTTCTTC. This sequence encodes CASSTNWYNEQFF.

V and J are TRBV6-5 and TRBJ2-7; perhaps TRBD1 as D (6 bases). The V end was cut by 6 bases, the J end by 5 bases, with 8 bases between. The CDR3 runs to 11 residues. Germline lookup yields CDR1 MNHEY and CDR2 SVGAGI. The CDR3, as DNA: TGTGCCAGCAGCCAGGGGCACGAGCAGTACTTC. Its translation: CASSQGHEQYF.

The genes are TRBV5-1 and TRBJ2-5, with 14 bases aligning to TRBD2. The germline CDR1 and CDR2 sequences are SGHRS and YFSETQ. The CDR3 length is 18 residues. The V and J ends lost 1 base and 3 bases, in that order; junction bases with no gene match: 8. CDR3 sequence (DNA): TGCGCCAGCAGCTTGAAAGGGACTAGCGGGAGAGTCGAAGAGACCCAGTACTTC. Translating gives CASSLKGTSGRVEETQYF.

The rearrangement joins TRBV5-1 to TRBJ2-2; D ambiguous. This CDR3 is built from 14 residues. Germline values: CDR1 SGHRS, CDR2 YFSETQ. Between the trimmed V and J ends, which lost 5 bases and 3 bases, there was a span of 11 bases. CDR3 DNA sequence: TGCGCCAGCAGTGGGTTAGGAGACACCGGGGAGCTGTTTTTT. Protein sequence: CASSGLGDTGELFF.

CDR3 amino acids: CASSLSADSSYNEQFF. CDR3 bases: TGTGCCAGCAGCTTATCGGCGGATAGCTCCTACAATGAGCAGTTCTTC. V gene TRBV7-2 combines with J gene TRBJ2-1; no definite D call. CDR3 length: 16 residues. V was shortened by 2 bases and J by 0 bases, with 11 bases between the two germline ends. Germline V lookup: CDR1 SGHTA, CDR2 FQGNSA. Looking up the rest from reference TRBV7-2 and TRBJ2-1 gives the full variable domain: GAGVSQSPSNKVTEKGKDVELRCDPISGHTALYWYRQSLGQGLEFLIYFQGNSAPDKSGLPSDRFSAERTGGSVSTLTIQRTQQEDSAVYLCASSLSADSSYNEQFFGPGTRLTVL.

V and J are TRBV29-1 and TRBJ2-7; possibly TRBD2 for D (6 bases). V was clipped by 6 bases and J by 5 bases, with 14 bases between them. Germline CDR1 and CDR2: SQVTM and ANQGSEA. The CDR3 has 12 amino acids. This CDR3 is CSVLCSSDEQYF. The CDR3, as DNA: TGCAGCGTCCTATGCTCTAGCGACGAGCAGTACTTC.

CDR3 DNA: TGTGCCAGCAGCGGAAAGGACAGGGGGCGTTACAATGAGCAGTTCTTC. Translation gives CASSGKDRGRYNEQFF. J is TRBJ2-1 and V is TRBV9, with 11 nucleotides matching TRBD1. The CDR3 has 16 residues. Germline V gene data show CDR1 as SGDLS and CDR2 as YYNGEE. J lost 4 bases, V lost 3 bases, and 6 bases had no gene match.

V gene TRBV10-2 combines with J gene TRBJ1-2; TRBD1 matches at 10 bases. The CDR3 sequence is 15 residues long. The germline V gene encodes CDR1 WSHSY and CDR2 SAAADI. With 0 bases clipped from V and 2 bases from J, the junction kept 0 bases outside the gene matches. CDR3 in amino acids: CASSESGQGNYGYTF. The CDR3 coding sequence is TGCGCCAGCAGTGAGTCGGGACAGGGGAACTATGGCTACACCTTC.

The chain uses TRBV9 and TRBJ2-3, with D perhaps TRBD2 (6 bases). CDR1 is SGDLS, CDR2 YYNGEE, per germline. The length of the CDR3 is 14 residues. V lost 4 bases to trimming and J lost 14 bases, with 23 bases between them. The CDR3: CASSPRTGDDTPYF. CDR3 coding DNA: TGTGCCAGCAGCCCTCGGACGGGGGACGACACTCCGTATTTT.

This chain links TRBV19 with TRBJ1-1, with D perhaps TRBD1 (6 bases). V lost 3 bases and J 1 base, leaving 15 bases between the germline ends. The length of the CDR3 is 16 residues. From germline, CDR1 is LNHDA and CDR2 SQIVND (reference sequence). CDR3: CASSIKQGRGNTEAFF. The CDR3 region has the DNA TGTGCCAGTAGTATCAAACAGGGCCGGGGGAACACTGAAGCTTTCTTT. Looking up the rest from reference TRBV19 and TRBJ1-1 gives the full variable domain: DGGITQSPKYLFRKEGQNVTLSCEQNLNHDAMYWYRQDPGQGLRLIYYSQIVNDFQKGDIAEGYSVSREKKESFPLTVTSAQKNPTAFYLCASSIKQGRGNTEAFFGQGTRLTVV.

Only one count was recorded for this clone. CDR3 amino acids: CASGPQRDTQYF. The CDR3 bases are TGTGCCAGTGGTCCTCAGCGAGATACGCAGTATTTT. This rearrangement joins TRBV19 to TRBJ2-3, with unresolved D. The V end was cut by 8 bases, the J end by 5 bases, with 11 bases between. Germline V gene data show CDR1 as LNHDA and CDR2 as SQIVND (reference sequence). CDR3 size: 12 residues.

In nucleotides, the CDR3 is TGTGCCAGTACCTCACAGGGGGGCAATCAGCCCCAGCATTTT. Translating it yields CASTSQGGNQPQHF. The chain combines TRBV19 with TRBJ1-5; TRBD1 agrees at 8 bases. Germline assignment: CDR1 LNHDA and CDR2 SQIVND (reference sequence). The CDR3 has 14 amino acids. J lost 2 bases, V lost 7 bases, and 4 bases had no gene match.

This sequence joins TRBV7-9 and TRBJ1-5, with a tentative D call TRBD1 (5 bases). This CDR3 comprises 15 residues. Germline V gene data show CDR1 as SEHNR and CDR2 as FQNEAQ (reference sequence). Trimming removed 7 bases from V and 0 bases from J, with 13 bases in between. CDR3 in DNA: TGTGCCAGCACCCCGGGGGATTATAGCAATCAGCCCCAGCATTTT. Protein product: CASTPGDYSNQPQHF.

In its sample, this clone was seen a few times. The chain combines TRBV19 with TRBJ1-1; a possible D gene is TRBD1 (5 bases). V lost 4 bases, J lost 4 bases, and 13 bases lay in between. Per germline, CDR1 LNHDA and CDR2 SQIVND (reference sequence). The CDR3 covers 14 residues. In DNA form, the CDR3 reads TGTGCCAGTAGTACCGACAATCAGGGCACTGAAGCTTTCTTT. This translates into CASSTDNQGTEAFF.

In its sample, this clone was seen a few times. The rearrangement links TRBV7-9 to TRBJ2-2; TRBD2 matches 9 bases. CDR3 length: 16 residues. Germline CDR1 is SEHNR and CDR2 is FQNEAQ (reference sequence). V dropped 11 bases and J dropped 5; count of bases not matched to a gene: 15. DNA for the CDR3: TGTGCCCTCCGCGGTAGCGGGAGCTTTAGGACCGGGGAGCTGTTTTTT. As protein: CALRGSGSFRTGELFF.

The chain is built from TRBV9 and TRBJ1-5; the match to TRBD1 covers 9 bases. V gave up 4 bases and J gave up 8 bases; unmatched junction bases: 7. This CDR3 is built from 14 residues. The germline gives CDR1 SGDLS, CDR2 YYNGEE. The CDR3 loop is CASSLTGGREPQHF. CDR3 bases: TGTGCCAGCAGCCTTACAGGGGGCCGGGAGCCCCAGCATTTT.

The J gene is TRBJ1-2, the V gene TRBV4-1; D remains ambiguous. This CDR3 is built from 16 residues. The germline gives CDR1 MGHRA, CDR2 YSYEKL. The V end lost 4 bases, the J end lost 5 bases, and 20 bases lay between the germline ends. The CDR3: CASSRIPPQAEYGYTF. The CDR3 region has the DNA TGCGCCAGCAGCCGGATCCCCCCCCAGGCAGAGTATGGCTACACCTTC.

V is TRBV7-9 and J is TRBJ1-3; possibly TRBD1 for D (5 bases). This CDR3 comprises 15 residues. Germline V gives CDR1 SEHNR, CDR2 FQNEAQ (reference sequence). Between the trimmed V and J ends, which lost 0 bases and 1 base, there was a span of 7 bases. CDR3 sequence: CASSLAGDSGNTIYF. CDR3 DNA sequence: TGTGCCAGCAGCTTAGCAGGGGATTCTGGAAACACCATATATTTT.

The V and J genes are TRBV5-1 and TRBJ2-5, with D perhaps matching TRBD1 (6 bases). CDR1 is SGHRS, CDR2 YFSETQ, per germline. The V end lost 4 bases, the J end lost 2 bases, and 18 bases lay between the germline ends. The CDR3 length is 16 residues. Written as DNA, the CDR3 is TGCGCCAGCAGCCTCCTACAGGGACCGGGGCAAGAGACCCAGTACTTC. This translates into CASSLLQGPGQETQYF.